This T cell receptor (beta chain) was captured by sequencing in a study of T cells in Graves' hyperthyroidism and ophthalmopathy. The blood sample dates from first hyperthyroidism diagnosis, preceding any ophthalmopathy symptoms. The V and J ends lost 3 bases and 5 bases, in that order; junction bases with no gene match: 7. There are 15 residues in the CDR3. Germline values: CDR1 MDHEN, CDR2 SYDVKM. This clonotype was detected ten times or more. RNA transcripts served as the template for amplifying TCR beta CDR3 regions. Primed by the HTBI set, a first-round RT-PCR was run on the TCR CDR3. One entry per CDR3 protein results from TCRdb running MiXCR on the multiplex PCR reads. Of some 250,000 distinct CDR3 sequences listed, about 14% are singletons.

This chain uses TRBV28 with TRBJ1-5; 7 nucleotides agree with TRBD1. The sequence was collected from a middle-aged woman with Graves' hyperthyroidism that later progressed to Graves' ophthalmopathy. What was sequenced was blood. This CDR3 reads CASSFGTESYQPQHF. The CDR3 DNA sequence: TGTGCCAGCAGTTTTGGGACAGAAAGTTATCAGCCCCAGCATTTT.